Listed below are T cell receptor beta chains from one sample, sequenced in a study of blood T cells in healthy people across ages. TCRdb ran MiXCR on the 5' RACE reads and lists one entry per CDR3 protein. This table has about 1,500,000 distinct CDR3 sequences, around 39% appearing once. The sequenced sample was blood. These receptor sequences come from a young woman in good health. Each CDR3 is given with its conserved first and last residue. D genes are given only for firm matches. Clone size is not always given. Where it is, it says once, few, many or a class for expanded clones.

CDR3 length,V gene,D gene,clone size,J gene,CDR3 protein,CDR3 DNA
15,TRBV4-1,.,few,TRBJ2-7,CASSQEVNGNYEQYF,TGCGCCAGCAGCCAAGAGGTGAACGGGAACTACGAGCAGTACTTC
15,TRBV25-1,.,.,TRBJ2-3,CASSEYEALADTQYF,TGTGCCAGCAGTGAGTACGAGGCCTTGGCAGATACGCAGTATTTT
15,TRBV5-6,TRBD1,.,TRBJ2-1,CASSSGGYGWNEQFF,TGTGCCAGCAGCTCAGGGGGTTATGGATGGAATGAGCAGTTCTTC
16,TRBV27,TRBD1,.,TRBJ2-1,CASSSPQRTGDREQFF,TGTGCCAGCAGTTCCCCCCAAAGGACAGGGGATAGGGAGCAGTTCTTC
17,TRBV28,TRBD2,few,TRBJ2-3,CASSSPGLAGGLDTQYF,TGTGCCAGCAGTTCCCCGGGACTAGCGGGGGGGCTGGATACGCAGTATTTT
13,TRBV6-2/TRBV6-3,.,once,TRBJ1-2,CAGSYETMYGYTF,TGTGCCGGCAGTTATGAGACAATGTATGGCTACACCTTC
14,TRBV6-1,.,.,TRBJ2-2,CASSPLLDTGELFF,TGTGCCAGCAGTCCCCTGCTCGACACCGGGGAGCTGTTTTTT
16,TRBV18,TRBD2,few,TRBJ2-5,CASSQPRTSGGETQYF,TGTGCCAGCTCACAACCAAGGACTAGTGGGGGTGAGACCCAGTACTTC
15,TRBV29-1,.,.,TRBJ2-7,CSVEDPLGSSYEQYF,TGCAGCGTTGAAGACCCCTTGGGTAGCTCCTACGAGCAGTACTTC
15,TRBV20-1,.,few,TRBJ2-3,CSARDVGAGSDTQYF,TGCAGTGCTAGAGATGTTGGTGCGGGCTCAGATACGCAGTATTTT
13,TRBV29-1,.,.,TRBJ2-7,CSYIRDATYEQYF,TGCAGTTATATAAGGGACGCCACCTACGAGCAGTACTTC
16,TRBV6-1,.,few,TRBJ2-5,CASSEDWTEKQETQYF,TGTGCCAGCAGTGAAGATTGGACAGAAAAGCAAGAGACCCAGTACTTC
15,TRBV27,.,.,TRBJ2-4,CASSSLGAGKNIQYF,TGTGCCAGCAGTAGTCTAGGCGCGGGGAAAAACATTCAGTACTTC
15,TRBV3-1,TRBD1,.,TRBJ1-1,CASSRRDRTNTEAFF,TGTGCCAGCAGCCGACGGGACAGGACGAACACTGAAGCTTTCTTT
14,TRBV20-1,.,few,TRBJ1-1,CSAKGRVGSTEAFF,TGCAGTGCTAAAGGGAGAGTGGGGAGCACTGAAGCTTTCTTT